The clone carrying this T cell receptor (beta chain) was recorded a few times. Its antigen remains unidentified. J lost 7 bases, V lost 5 bases, and 9 bases had no gene match. Germline V gene sequence: CDR1 MNHNY, CDR2 SVGAGI (reference sequence). This CDR3 spans 15 amino acids. This sample was taken from a study of blood T cells in healthy people across ages. Study details: Every two T cells gave about one barcoded beta molecule via template switching.

It was with a sample-barcoded 5' primer and a J-beta primer mix that a second PCR of about 7 to 12 cycles was run. Each single sample gave us at least 2.5 million CDR3-containing paired-end reads. TCRdb re-analysed the 5' RACE reads in MiXCR, keeping a single row per CDR3 protein. The sample has about 1.1 million distinct CDR3 sequences, more than 30% seen once; the top ten hold around 13%. Notes on the study in general: Diversity estimates drawn from one million T cells were deemed underestimates.

The TCR comes from a man between 18 and 29 years old in good health. This sequence joins TRBV6-6 and TRBJ2-1, with TRBD2 matching over 9 bases. The sequenced material came from blood. The CDR3 region is CASSPLSGGRNEQFF. Here the CDR3 DNA reads TGTGCCAGCAGTCCCCTGAGCGGGGGGCGGAATGAGCAGTTCTTC.